This T cell receptor beta chain was identified during a study of T cells in Graves' hyperthyroidism and ophthalmopathy. RNA transcripts served as the template for amplifying TCR beta CDR3 regions. Initially, a first-round RT-PCR of the TCR CDR3 employed the HTBI primer set. TCRdb analysed the multiplex PCR reads with MiXCR anew, one entry per CDR3 protein. The sample has a few hundred thousand distinct CDR3 sequences; about 45% are singletons. Patients aged 18 to 65 had newly diagnosed hyperthyroidism that had lasted under 2 months. Diagnoses rested on clinical symptoms, serum thyroxine and TRAb, thyroid ultrasound and orbital computed tomography. J gave up 3 bases and V 5 bases, and 8 bases lay outside the gene matches. CDR3 length equals 18 residues. The germline V gene has CDR1 MRHNA and CDR2 SNTAGT.

Sequenced material: peripheral blood or thyroid tissue (not recorded which). The chain joins TRBV6-4 to TRBJ2-2, with TRBD2 identical over 14 bases. This receptor was taken from a young woman with Graves' hyperthyroidism. CDR3: CASSYAPGLAGDTGELFF. In DNA form, the CDR3 reads TGTGCCAGCAGTTATGCCCCGGGACTAGCGGGAGACACCGGGGAGCTGTTTTTT.